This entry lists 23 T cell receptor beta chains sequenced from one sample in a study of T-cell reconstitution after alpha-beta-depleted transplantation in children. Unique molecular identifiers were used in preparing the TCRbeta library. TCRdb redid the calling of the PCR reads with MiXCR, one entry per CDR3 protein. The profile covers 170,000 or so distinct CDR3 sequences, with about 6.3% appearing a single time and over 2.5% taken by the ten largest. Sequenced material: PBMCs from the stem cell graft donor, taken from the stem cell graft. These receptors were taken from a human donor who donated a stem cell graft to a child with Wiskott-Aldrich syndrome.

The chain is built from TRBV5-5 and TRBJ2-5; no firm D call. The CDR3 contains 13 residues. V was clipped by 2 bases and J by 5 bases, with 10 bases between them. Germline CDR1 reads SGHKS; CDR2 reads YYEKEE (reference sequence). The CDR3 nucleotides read TGTGCCAGCAGCTTTGGGCTATGGGAGACCCAGTACTTC. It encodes CASSFGLWETQYF.

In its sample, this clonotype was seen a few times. This chain's CDR3 is CASSPDRGQETQYF. CDR3 sequence (DNA): TGTGCCAGCAGCCCGGACAGAGGTCAAGAGACCCAGTACTTC. The chain has TRBV5-4 and TRBJ2-5; maybe TRBD1 (6 bases). Germline lookup yields CDR1 SGHNT and CDR2 YYREEE (reference sequence). This CDR3 has 14 amino acids. V lost 4 bases and J lost 2, with 12 bases in between.

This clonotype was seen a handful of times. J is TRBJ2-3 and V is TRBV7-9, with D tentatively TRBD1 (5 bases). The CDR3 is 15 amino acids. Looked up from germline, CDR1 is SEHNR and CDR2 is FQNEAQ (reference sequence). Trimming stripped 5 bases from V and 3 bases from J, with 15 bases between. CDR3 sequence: CASSATGPGTDTQYF. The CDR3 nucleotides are TGTGCCAGCAGCGCTACAGGCCCCGGGACAGATACGCAGTATTTT.

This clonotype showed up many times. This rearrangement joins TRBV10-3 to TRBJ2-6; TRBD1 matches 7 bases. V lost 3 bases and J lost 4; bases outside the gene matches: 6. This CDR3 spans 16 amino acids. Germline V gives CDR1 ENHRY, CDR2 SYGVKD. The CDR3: CAISEQRGLGANVLTF. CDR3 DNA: TGTGCCATCAGTGAACAAAGGGGGCTCGGGGCCAACGTCCTGACTTTC.

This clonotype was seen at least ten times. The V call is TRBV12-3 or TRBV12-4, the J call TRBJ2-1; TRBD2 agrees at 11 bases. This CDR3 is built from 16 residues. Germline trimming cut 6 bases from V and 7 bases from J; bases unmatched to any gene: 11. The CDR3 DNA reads TGTGCCAGCAGCTTCTCTAGCGGGAGGAGGAGGAATGAGCAGTTCTTC. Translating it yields CASSFSSGRRRNEQFF.

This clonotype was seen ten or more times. Here the CDR3 reads CSVEEEGGGYTF. CDR3 bases: TGCAGCGTTGAAGAGGAGGGGGGCGGCTACACCTTC. The chain couples TRBV29-1 to TRBJ1-2; D may be TRBD1 (6 bases). CDR3 size: 12 residues. V lost 0 bases and J lost 8, with 10 bases in between. The germline V gene encodes CDR1 SQVTM and CDR2 ANQGSEA. Filled out from reference TRBV29-1 and TRBJ1-2, the complete variable domain reads SAVISQKPSRDICQRGTSLTIQCQVDSQVTMMFWYRQQPGQSLTLIATANQGSEATYESGFVIDKFPISRPNLTFSTLTVSNMSPEDSSIYLCSVEEEGGGYTFGSGTRLTVV.

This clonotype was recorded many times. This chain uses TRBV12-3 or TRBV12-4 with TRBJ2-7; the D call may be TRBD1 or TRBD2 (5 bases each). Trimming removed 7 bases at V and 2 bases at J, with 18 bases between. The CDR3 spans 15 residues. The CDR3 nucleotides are TGTGCCAGCACCCCAACCGCGCAGGGAGCCTACGAGCAGTACTTC. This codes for CASTPTAQGAYEQYF.

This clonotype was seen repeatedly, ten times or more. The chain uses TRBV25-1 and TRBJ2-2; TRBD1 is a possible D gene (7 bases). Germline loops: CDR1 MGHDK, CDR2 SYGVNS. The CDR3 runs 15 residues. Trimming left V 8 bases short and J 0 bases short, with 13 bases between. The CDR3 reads CASGRGTANTGELFF. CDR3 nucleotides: TGTGCCAGCGGTCGCGGGACAGCGAACACCGGGGAGCTGTTTTTT.

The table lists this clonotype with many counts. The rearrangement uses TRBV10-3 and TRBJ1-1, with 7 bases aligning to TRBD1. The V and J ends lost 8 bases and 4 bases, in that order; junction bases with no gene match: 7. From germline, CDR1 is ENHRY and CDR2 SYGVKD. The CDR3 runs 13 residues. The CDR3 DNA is TGTGCCATCCAGAGGTCAGGGGGCACTGAAGCTTTCTTT. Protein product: CAIQRSGGTEAFF.

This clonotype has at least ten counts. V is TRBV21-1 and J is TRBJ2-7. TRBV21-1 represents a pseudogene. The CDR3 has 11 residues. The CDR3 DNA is TGTGCCAGCACCATTACCTACGAGCAGTACTTC. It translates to CASTITYEQYF.

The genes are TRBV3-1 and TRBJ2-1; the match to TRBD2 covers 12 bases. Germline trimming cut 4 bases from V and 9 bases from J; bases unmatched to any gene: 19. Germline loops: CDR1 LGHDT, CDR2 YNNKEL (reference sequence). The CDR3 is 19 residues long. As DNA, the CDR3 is TGTGCCAGCAGCCCCGAGCAGCTAGCGGGAGGGCTCTGGAAGGGTGAGCAGTTCTTC. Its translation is CASSPEQLAGGLWKGEQFF.

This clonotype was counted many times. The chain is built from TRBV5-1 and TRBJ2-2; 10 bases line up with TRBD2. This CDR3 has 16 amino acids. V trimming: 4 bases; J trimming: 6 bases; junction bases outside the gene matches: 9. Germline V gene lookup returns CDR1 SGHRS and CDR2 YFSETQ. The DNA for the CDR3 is TGCGCCAGCAGCCACAGATCCGGGACTAGCGCCGGGGAGCTGTTTTTT. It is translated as CASSHRSGTSAGELFF. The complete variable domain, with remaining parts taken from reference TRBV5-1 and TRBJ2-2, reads KAGVTQTPRYLIKTRGQQVTLSCSPISGHRSVSWYQQTPGQGLQFLFEYFSETQRNKGNFPGRFSGRQFSNSRSEMNVSTLELGDSALYLCASSHRSGTSAGELFFGEGSRLTVL.

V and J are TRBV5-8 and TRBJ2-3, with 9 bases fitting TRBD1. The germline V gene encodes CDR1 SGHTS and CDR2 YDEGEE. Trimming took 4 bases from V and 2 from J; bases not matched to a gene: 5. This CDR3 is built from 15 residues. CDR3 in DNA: TGTGCCAGCAGCGAGGGGACAGGGTACACAGATACGCAGTATTTT. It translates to CASSEGTGYTDTQYF.

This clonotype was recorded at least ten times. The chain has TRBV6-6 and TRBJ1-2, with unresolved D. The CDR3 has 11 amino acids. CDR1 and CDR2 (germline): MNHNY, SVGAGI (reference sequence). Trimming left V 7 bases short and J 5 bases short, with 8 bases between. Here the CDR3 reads CASNQLYGYTF. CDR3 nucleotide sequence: TGTGCCAGCAATCAGCTATATGGCTACACCTTC.

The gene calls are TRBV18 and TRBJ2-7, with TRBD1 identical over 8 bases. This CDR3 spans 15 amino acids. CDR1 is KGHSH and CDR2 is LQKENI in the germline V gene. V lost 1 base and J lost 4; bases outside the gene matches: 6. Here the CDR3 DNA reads TGTGCCAGCTCACCACGGCACAGGGGGAAATACGAGCAGTACTTC. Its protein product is CASSPRHRGKYEQYF.

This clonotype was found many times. This CDR3 reads CASSLNLPGGAREQFF. As DNA, the CDR3 is TGTGCCAGCAGTTTAAATTTGCCGGGGGGGGCAAGGGAGCAGTTCTTC. J is TRBJ2-1 and V is TRBV28; 8 positions match TRBD2. Germline trimming cut 2 bases from V and 10 bases from J; bases unmatched to any gene: 13. This CDR3 is 16 amino acids long. From germline, CDR1 is MDHEN and CDR2 SYDVKM.

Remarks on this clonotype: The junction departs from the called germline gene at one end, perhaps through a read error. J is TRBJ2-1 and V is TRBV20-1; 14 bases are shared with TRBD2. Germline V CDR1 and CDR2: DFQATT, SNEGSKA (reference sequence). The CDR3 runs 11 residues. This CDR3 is CSATRGLAGAF. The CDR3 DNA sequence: TGCAGTGCCACGAGGGGACTAGCGGGGGCCTTC.

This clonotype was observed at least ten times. CDR3: CSARVSRHPYNEQFF. For the CDR3, the DNA is TGCAGTGCTAGAGTCTCGAGACACCCCTACAATGAGCAGTTCTTC. The chain is built from TRBV20-1 and TRBJ2-1; D call uncertain. Germline lookup yields CDR1 DFQATT and CDR2 SNEGSKA (reference sequence). With 1 base removed from V and 2 bases from J, the gap between germline ends came to 12 bases. The CDR3 spans 15 residues.

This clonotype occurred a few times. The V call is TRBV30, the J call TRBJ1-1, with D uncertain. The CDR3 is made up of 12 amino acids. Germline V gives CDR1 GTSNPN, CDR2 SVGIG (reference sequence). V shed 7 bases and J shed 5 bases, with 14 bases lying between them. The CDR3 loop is CAFPKGNTEAFF. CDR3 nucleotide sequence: TGTGCCTTCCCGAAAGGGAATACTGAAGCTTTCTTT.

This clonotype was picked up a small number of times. CDR3 amino acids: CASSAGHPSTNEKLFF. CDR3 sequence (DNA): TGCGCCAGCAGCGCGGGACACCCGTCAACTAATGAAAAACTGTTTTTT. This rearrangement joins TRBV5-1 to TRBJ1-4, with D tentatively TRBD1 (6 bases). Trimming removed 4 bases from V and 0 bases from J, with 13 bases in between. Per the germline V gene, CDR1 is SGHRS and CDR2 is YFSETQ. This CDR3 has 16 amino acids.

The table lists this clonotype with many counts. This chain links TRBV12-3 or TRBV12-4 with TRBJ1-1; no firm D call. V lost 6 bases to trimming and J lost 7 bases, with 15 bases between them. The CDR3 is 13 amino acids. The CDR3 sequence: CASRDSSMGEAFF. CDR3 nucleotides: TGTGCCAGCAGGGACTCATCTATGGGTGAAGCTTTCTTT.

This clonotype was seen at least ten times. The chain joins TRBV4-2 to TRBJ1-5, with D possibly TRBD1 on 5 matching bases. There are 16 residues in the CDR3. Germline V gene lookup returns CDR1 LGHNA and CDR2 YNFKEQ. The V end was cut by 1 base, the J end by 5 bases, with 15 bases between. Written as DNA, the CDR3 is TGTGCCAGCAGCCAAGGGCAGGGTGGCGGCGATCAGCCCCAGCATTTT. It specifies CASSQGQGGGDQPQHF.

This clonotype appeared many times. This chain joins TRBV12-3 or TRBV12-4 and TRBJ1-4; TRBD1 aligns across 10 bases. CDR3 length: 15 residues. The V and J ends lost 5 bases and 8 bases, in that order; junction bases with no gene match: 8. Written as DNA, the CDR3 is TGTGCCAGCAGTCAGACCGGGACAGGGGTCGAAAAACTGTTTTTT. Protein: CASSQTGTGVEKLFF.